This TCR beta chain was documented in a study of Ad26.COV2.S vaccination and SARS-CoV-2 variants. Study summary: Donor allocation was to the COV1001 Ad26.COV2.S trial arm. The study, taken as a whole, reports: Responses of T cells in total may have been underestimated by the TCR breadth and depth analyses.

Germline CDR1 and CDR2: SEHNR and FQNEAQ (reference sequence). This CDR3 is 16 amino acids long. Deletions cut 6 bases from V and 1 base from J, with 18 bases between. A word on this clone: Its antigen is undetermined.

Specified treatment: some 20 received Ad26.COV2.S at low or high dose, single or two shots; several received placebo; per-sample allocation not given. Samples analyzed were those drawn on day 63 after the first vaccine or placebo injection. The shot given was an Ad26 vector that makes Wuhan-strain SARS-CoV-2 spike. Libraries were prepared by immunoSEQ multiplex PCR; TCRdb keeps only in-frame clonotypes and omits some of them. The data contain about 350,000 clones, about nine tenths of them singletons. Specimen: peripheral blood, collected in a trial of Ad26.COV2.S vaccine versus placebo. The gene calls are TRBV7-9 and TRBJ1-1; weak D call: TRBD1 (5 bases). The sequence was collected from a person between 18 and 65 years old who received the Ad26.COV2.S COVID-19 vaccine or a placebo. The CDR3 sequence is CASRPDIGGSNTEAFF. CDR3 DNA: TGTGCCAGCAGACCCGACATCGGGGGGTCGAACACTGAAGCTTTCTTT.